This entry features one T cell receptor beta chain sequence. Its antigen specificity is not known. Per-base quality was not reported, and no clone a single base away is much larger than it. In the prospective study, participants were roughly 18 to 100 years old, resided in about 25 geographic areas of the United States, and were enrolled through a virtual design. To assign participants to cohorts, the prospective study relied on clinical history that participants themselves reported in a screening survey and a study questionnaire. Recovered participants in ImmuneRACE Cohort 3 were defined as having two consecutive negative NP/OP PCR tests, clearance from a healthcare professional, or resolution of symptoms. Each participant in the prospective study had whole blood, serum and a nasopharyngeal or oropharyngeal swab collected by mobile phlebotomists. Additional blood draws and questionnaires over a 2-month period could optionally be provided by prospective study participants. Before DNA extraction, prospective study blood samples were shipped either frozen or at room temperature.

TCRbeta CDR3 regions were amplified from genomic DNA using the immunoSEQ Assay, a bias-controlled multiplex PCR. On the study's bioinformatics: The number of nucleated cells in each sample was estimated from the amplification of reference gene primers within the assay. Sequence reads were collapsed and filtered to measure the absolute abundance of every unique TCRbeta CDR3 rearrangement. Productive Simpson clonality was computed per sample as the square root of Simpson's diversity index over productive rearrangements. Drawn from immuneACCESS, this table holds only the in-frame rearrangements with V and J called that TCRdb kept. Clones are partly lost; checked studies trace under half to an unresolved V gene and leave the rest unexplained. V and J calls and clone size follow that table, whereas D and trimming were derived from the DNA. The sample profile shows about 320,000 clones; about 85% of them were found once. The leading ten clones occupy less than 6% of the sample.

The V end gives up 1 base and the J end 1 base, leaving 6 bases in the junction not matched to a gene. According to the germline V gene, CDR1 reads SGHTA and CDR2 reads FQGNSA. The CDR3 has 16 amino acids, counting the end cysteine and phenylalanine. Of all the DNA, just the CDR3 is kept, 48 bases in frame from base 1. This entry is derived from a study of blood T cell repertoires in COVID-19 (dated by TCRdb to 2020 to 2021). Regarding the research as a whole: Samples from collaborators originated in the United States, Italy and Spain and spanned both the acute and convalescent phases of COVID-19. Subjects who had been exposed to COVID-19, were actively infected with it, or had recovered from it provided the deeply sampled blood TCRbeta repertoires that made up the dataset. Sample metadata almost always included a de-identified subject ID, COVID-19 status, age in years and sex. Where available, HLA class I and class II types were obtained from metadata supplied by the sample provider rather than from assay-based typing. The prospective study material was composed of cDNA or gDNA derived from T cells, B-cell-depleted T cells, or PBMCs. A freely available public database, intended as a resource for researchers studying the immune response to SARS-CoV-2, is where the repertoires were released. Samples were obtained from the ongoing ImmuneRACE study (first 160 participants) and from 1,254 subjects provided by 6 global collaborators.

Broader findings and caveats from the paper: The amount of clinical and demographic metadata varied by source and participant and was provided uncurated.

The chain employs TRBV7-2 and TRBJ1-1, and TRBD1 aligns with 7 junction nucleotides. The source of this sequence is a woman aged 25 to 39 who had recovered from COVID-19. The specimen was PBMCs or T cells enriched from blood (not recorded which). CDR3 loop: CASSLGPGQKNTEAFF. The DNA sequence is as follows: TGTGCCAGCAGCTTAGGGCCGGGACAGAAGAACACTGAAGCTTTCTTT. Beyond the CDR3, the reference TRBV7-2 and TRBJ1-1 genes provide the residues; the full variable domain reads: GAGVSQSPSNKVTEKGKDVELRCDPISGHTALYWYRQSLGQGLEFLIYFQGNSAPDKSGLPSDRFSAERTGGSVSTLTIQRTQQEDSAVYLCASSLGPGQKNTEAFFGQGTRLTVV.